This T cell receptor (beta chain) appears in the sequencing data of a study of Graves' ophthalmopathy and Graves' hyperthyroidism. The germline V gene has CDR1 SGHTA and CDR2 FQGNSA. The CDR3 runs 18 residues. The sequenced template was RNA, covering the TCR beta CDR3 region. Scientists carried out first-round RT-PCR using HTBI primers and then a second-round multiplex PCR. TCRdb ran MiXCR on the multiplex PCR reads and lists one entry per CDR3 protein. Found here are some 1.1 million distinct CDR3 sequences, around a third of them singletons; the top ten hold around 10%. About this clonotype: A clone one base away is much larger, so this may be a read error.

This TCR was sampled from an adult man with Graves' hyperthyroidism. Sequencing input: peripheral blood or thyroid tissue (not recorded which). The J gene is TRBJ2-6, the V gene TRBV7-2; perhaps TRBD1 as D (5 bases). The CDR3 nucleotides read TGTGCCGGCAGCTTAATGACAGTGCTGCTCTCTGGGGCCAACGTCCTGACTTTC. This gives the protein CAGSLMTVLLSGANVLTF.